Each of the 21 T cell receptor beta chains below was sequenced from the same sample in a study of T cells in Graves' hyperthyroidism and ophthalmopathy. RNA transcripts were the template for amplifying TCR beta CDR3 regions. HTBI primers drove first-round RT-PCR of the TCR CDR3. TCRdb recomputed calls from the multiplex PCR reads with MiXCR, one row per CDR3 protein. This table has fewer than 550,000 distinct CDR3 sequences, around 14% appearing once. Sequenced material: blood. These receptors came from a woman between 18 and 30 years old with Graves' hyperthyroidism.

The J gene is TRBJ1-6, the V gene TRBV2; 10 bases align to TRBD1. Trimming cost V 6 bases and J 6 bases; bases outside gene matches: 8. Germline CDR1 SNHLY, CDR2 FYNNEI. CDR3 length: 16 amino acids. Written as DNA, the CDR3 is TGTGCCAGCAGAGGAGCCGGGACAGGGGTTAATTCACCCCTCCACTTT. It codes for CASRGAGTGVNSPLHF.

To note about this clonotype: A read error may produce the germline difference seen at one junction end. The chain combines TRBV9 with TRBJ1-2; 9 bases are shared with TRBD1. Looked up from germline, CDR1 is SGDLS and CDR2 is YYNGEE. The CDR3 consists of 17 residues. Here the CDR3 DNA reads TGTGCCAACAGCCCCTCGGTTTGGGACAGGGATAACTATGGCTACACCTTC. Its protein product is CANSPSVWDRDNYGYTF.

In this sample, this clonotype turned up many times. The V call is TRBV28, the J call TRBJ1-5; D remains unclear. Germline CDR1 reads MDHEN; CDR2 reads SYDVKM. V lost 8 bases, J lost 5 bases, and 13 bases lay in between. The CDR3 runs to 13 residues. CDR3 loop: CASQDGQDQPQHF. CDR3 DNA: TGTGCCAGCCAGGACGGGCAGGATCAGCCCCAGCATTTT. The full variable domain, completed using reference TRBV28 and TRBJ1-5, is DVKVTQSSRYLVKRTGEKVFLECVQDMDHENMFWYRQDPGLGLRLIYFSYDVKMKEKGDIPEGYSVSREKKERFSLILESASTNQTSMYLCASQDGQDQPQHFGDGTRLSIL.

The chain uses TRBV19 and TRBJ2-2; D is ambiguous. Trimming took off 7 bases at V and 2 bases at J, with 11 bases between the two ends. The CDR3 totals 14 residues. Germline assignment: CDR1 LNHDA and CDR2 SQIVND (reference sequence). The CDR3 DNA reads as TGTGCCAGTAAAAAGGGAAGAAACACCGGGGAGCTGTTTTTT. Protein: CASKKGRNTGELFF.

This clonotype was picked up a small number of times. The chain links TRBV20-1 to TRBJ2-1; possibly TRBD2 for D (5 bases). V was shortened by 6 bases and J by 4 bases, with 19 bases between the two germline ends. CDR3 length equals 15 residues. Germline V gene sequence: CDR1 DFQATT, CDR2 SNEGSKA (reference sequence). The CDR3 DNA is TGCAGTGCCCCCCGTCGCGAGCGGTTGTACAATGAGCAGTTCTTC. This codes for CSAPRRERLYNEQFF.

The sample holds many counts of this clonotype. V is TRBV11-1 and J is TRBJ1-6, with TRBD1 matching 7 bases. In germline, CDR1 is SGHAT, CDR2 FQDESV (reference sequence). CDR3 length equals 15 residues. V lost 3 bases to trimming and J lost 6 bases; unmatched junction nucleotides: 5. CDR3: CASSFWDSTNSPLHF. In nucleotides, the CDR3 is TGTGCCAGCAGCTTTTGGGACAGCACTAATTCACCCCTCCACTTT. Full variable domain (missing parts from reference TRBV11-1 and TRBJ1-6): EAEVAQSPRYKITEKSQAVAFWCDPISGHATLYWYRQILGQGPELLVQFQDESVVDDSQLPKDRFSAERLKGVDSTLKIQPAELGDSAMYLCASSFWDSTNSPLHFGNGTRLTVT.

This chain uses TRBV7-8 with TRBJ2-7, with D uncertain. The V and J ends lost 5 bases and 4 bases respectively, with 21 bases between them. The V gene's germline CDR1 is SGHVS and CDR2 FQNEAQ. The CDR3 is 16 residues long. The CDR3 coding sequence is TGTGCCAGCAGCCGCGGTGTGGGCGAGGTGGGTTACGAGCAGTACTTC. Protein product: CASSRGVGEVGYEQYF.

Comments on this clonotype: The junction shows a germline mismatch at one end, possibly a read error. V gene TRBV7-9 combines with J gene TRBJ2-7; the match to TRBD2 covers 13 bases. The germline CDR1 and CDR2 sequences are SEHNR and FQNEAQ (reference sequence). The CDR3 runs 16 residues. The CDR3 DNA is TGTGCCAGCAGCGTAGCCGGACTAGCGGGAGTGGGCGAGCAGTACTTC. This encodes CASSVAGLAGVGEQYF.

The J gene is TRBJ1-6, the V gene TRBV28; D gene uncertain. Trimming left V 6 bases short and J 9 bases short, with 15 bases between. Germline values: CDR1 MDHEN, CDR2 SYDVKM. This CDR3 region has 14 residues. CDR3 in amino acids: CASSPSGFSSPLHF. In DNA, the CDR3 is TGTGCCAGCAGCCCGTCGGGCTTTAGTTCACCCCTCCACTTT. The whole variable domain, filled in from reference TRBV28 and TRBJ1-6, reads DVKVTQSSRYLVKRTGEKVFLECVQDMDHENMFWYRQDPGLGLRLIYFSYDVKMKEKGDIPEGYSVSREKKERFSLILESASTNQTSMYLCASSPSGFSSPLHFGNGTRLTVT.

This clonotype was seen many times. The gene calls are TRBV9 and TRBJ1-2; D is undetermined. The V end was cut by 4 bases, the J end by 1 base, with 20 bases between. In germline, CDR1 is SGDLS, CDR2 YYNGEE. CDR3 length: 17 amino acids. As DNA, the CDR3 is TGTGCCAGCAGCTCTGAAACCAGGAAACCCTTTAACTATGGCTACACCTTC. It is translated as CASSSETRKPFNYGYTF.

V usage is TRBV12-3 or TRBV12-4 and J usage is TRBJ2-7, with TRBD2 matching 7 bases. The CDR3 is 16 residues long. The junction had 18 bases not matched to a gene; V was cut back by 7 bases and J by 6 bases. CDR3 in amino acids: CASNVQAGPGMGEQYF. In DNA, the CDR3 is TGTGCCAGCAACGTCCAAGCGGGGCCCGGCATGGGCGAGCAGTACTTC.

Written as DNA, the CDR3 is TGCAGTGCTAGAATGGGGACTAGCGGAGAATTCAGCTCCTACAATGAGCAGTTCTTC. This translates into CSARMGTSGEFSSYNEQFF. The V call is TRBV20-1, the J call TRBJ2-1; 11 nucleotides line up with TRBD2. The CDR3 length is 19 residues. V gave up 2 bases and J gave up 0 bases; unmatched junction bases: 12. The V gene's germline CDR1 is DFQATT and CDR2 SNEGSKA (reference sequence).

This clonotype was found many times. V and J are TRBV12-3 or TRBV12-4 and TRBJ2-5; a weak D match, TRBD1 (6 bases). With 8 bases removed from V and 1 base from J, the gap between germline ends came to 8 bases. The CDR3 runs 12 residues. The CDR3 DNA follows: TGTGCCAGCGGGGGCCCCCAAGAGACCCAGTACTTC. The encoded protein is CASGGPQETQYF.

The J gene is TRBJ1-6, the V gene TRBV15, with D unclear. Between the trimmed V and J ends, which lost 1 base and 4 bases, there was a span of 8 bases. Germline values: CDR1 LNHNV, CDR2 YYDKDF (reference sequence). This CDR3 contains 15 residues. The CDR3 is CATSRGRGYNSPLHF. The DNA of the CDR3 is TGTGCCACCAGCAGAGGGCGTGGATATAATTCACCCCTCCACTTT.

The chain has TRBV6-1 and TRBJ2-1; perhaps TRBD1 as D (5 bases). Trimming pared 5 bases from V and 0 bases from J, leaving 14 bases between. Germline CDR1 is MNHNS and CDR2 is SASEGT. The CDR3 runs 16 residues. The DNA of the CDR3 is TGTGCCAGCAGTTTCTCAGGGCTCAACTCCTACAATGAGCAGTTCTTC. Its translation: CASSFSGLNSYNEQFF.

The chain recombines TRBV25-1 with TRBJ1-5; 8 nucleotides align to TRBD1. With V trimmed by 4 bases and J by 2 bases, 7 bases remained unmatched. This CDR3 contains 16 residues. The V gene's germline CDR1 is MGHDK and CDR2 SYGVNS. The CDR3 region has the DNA TGTGCCAGCAGTGCCTCAGGGGGCCGGGGCAATCAGCCCCAGCATTTT. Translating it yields CASSASGGRGNQPQHF.

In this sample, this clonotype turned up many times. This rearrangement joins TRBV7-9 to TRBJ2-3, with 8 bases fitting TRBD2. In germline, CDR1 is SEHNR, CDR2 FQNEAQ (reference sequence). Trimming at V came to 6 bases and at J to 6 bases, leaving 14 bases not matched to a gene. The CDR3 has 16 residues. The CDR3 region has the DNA TGTGCCAGCAGGCCCCGTAGAGCGGGAGTTATCGATACGCAGTATTTT. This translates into CASRPRRAGVIDTQYF.

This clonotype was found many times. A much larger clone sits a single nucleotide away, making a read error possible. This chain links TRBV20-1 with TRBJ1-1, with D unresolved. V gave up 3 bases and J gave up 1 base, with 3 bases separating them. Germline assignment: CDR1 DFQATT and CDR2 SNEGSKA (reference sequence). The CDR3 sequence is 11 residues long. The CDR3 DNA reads TGCAGTGCTAGCGGGAACACTGAAGCTTTCTTT. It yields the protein CSASGNTEAFF.

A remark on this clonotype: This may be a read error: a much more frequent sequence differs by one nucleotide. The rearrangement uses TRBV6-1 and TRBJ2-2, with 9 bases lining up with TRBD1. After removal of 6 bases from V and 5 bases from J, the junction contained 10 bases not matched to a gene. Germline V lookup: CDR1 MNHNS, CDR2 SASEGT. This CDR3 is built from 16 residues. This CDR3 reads CASRASDRGNTGELFF. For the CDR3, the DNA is TGTGCCAGCAGGGCCTCAGACAGGGGGAATACCGGGGAGCTGTTTTTT.

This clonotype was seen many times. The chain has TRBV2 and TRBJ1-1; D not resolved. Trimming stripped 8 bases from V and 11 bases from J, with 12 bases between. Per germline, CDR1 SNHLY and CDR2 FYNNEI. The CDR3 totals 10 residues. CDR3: CASLPGWAFF. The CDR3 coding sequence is TGTGCCAGCTTACCCGGGTGGGCTTTCTTT. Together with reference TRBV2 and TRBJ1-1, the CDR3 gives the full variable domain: EPEVTQTPSHQVTQMGQEVILRCVPISNHLYFYWYRQILGQKVEFLVSFYNNEISEKSEIFDDQFSVERPDGSNFTLKIRSTKLEDSAMYFCASLPGWAFFGQGTRLTVV.

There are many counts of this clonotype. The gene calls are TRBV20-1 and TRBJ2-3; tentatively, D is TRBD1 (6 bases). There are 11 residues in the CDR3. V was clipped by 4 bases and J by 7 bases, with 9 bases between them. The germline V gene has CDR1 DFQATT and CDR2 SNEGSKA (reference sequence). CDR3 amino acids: CSANRENTQYF. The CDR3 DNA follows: TGCAGTGCTAACAGGGAAAATACGCAGTATTTT.